These 32 T cell receptor beta chains were all obtained from the same sample, sequenced in a study of early T cells in non-severe SARS-CoV-2 infection. TCRdb reprocessed the 5' RACE reads with MiXCR, giving one entry per CDR3 protein. The sample carries over 85,000 distinct CDR3 sequences, about 15% recorded once. Sequencing was performed on whole blood. These receptor sequences come from an adult who was a healthcare worker with PCR-confirmed SARS-CoV-2 infection or an uninfected control (not recorded which).

This clonotype was found many times. The chain employs TRBV12-3 or TRBV12-4 and TRBJ2-7; TRBD1 matches 7 bases. CDR3 size: 13 residues. V lost 5 bases, J lost 3 bases, and 4 bases stayed unmatched. In DNA form, the CDR3 reads TGTGCCAGCAGTCACGGGACAGTCTACGAGCAGTACTTC. Its translation is CASSHGTVYEQYF.

The V call is TRBV29-1, the J call TRBJ2-2; TRBD1 is a possible D gene (5 bases). V was trimmed by 2 bases and J by 0 bases, leaving 7 bases between them. Germline V gene data show CDR1 as SQVTM and CDR2 as ANQGSEA. This CDR3 has 14 amino acids. The CDR3 protein is CSVERGANTGELFF. The CDR3 nucleotides read TGCAGCGTTGAAAGGGGCGCGAACACCGGGGAGCTGTTTTTT.

The CDR3 sequence: CSVYRTSGIYTF. Here the CDR3 DNA reads TGCAGCGTGTACCGGACCTCAGGGATCTACACCTTC. This chain uses TRBV29-1 with TRBJ1-2, with D possibly TRBD1 on 5 matching bases. The CDR3 runs 12 residues. V lost 6 bases and J lost 10, with 18 bases in between. The germline gives CDR1 SQVTM, CDR2 ANQGSEA.

This clonotype was seen only a few times. This sequence joins TRBV6-6 and TRBJ1-2; maybe TRBD1 (6 bases). With 2 bases removed from V and 4 bases from J, the gap between germline ends came to 14 bases. Per the germline V gene, CDR1 is MNHNY and CDR2 is SVGAGI (reference sequence). The CDR3 spans 15 residues. CDR3 sequence (DNA): TGTGCCAGCAGTTACGAATGGGACATGATCTATGGCTACACCTTC. Amino acid sequence: CASSYEWDMIYGYTF.

This chain connects TRBV27 to TRBJ2-3; D perhaps matches TRBD2 (6 bases). The germline CDR1 and CDR2 sequences are MNHEY and SMNVEV (reference sequence). The CDR3 consists of 14 residues. Trimming took 7 bases from V and 2 from J, leaving 13 bases between them. The CDR3 is CASNGWGDTDTQYF. CDR3 DNA sequence: TGTGCCAGCAACGGGTGGGGGGACACAGATACGCAGTATTTT.

This clonotype was recorded at least ten times. The chain carries TRBV14 and TRBJ1-2; no reliable D call. V was pared by 0 bases and J by 8 bases, with 10 bases between. The CDR3 is made up of 13 amino acids. The germline CDR1 and CDR2 sequences are SGHDN and FVKESK. The CDR3: CASSQDGILGYTF. Here the CDR3 DNA reads TGTGCCAGCAGCCAAGACGGAATTTTAGGCTACACCTTC.

The V call is TRBV18, the J call TRBJ1-1, with 7 bases fitting TRBD1. Germline CDR1 reads KGHSH; CDR2 reads LQKENI. This CDR3 has 15 residues. V shed 4 bases and J 0 bases; nucleotides not matched to a gene: 5. The CDR3 spells CASSRTGQLNTEAFF. CDR3 bases: TGTGCCAGCTCACGGACGGGACAGCTGAACACTGAAGCTTTCTTT.

The chain joins TRBV27 to TRBJ1-5; D unresolved. Between the trimmed V and J ends, which lost 4 bases and 7 bases, there was a span of 8 bases. CDR1 MNHEY and CDR2 SMNVEV come from the germline V gene (reference sequence). The length of the CDR3 is 12 residues. The CDR3 coding sequence is TGTGCCAGCAGTTCCCCCGGGCAGCCCCAGCATTTT. Residues: CASSSPGQPQHF.

This clonotype was seen ten or more times. The rearrangement uses TRBV9 and TRBJ1-4; the D is unclear. CDR3 size: 15 residues. CDR1 and CDR2 (germline): SGDLS, YYNGEE. Trimming took 0 bases from V and 8 from J, leaving 14 bases between them. DNA of the CDR3: TGTGCCAGCAGCGTAGTTGGCGGTCGAGGGGAAAAACTGTTTTTT. Translated, it gives CASSVVGGRGEKLFF.

V is TRBV4-1 and J is TRBJ2-3; 8 nucleotides match TRBD1. V gave up 0 bases and J gave up 6 bases; unmatched junction bases: 11. The CDR3 has 17 residues. CDR1 and CDR2 (germline): MGHRA, YSYEKL. The CDR3 DNA reads TGCGCCAGCAGCCAAGATGGAGCAGGGGGCTTCTCGGATACGCAGTATTTT. This codes for CASSQDGAGGFSDTQYF.

This clonotype turned up a few times. The chain is built from TRBV15 and TRBJ2-7; TRBD1 matches at 8 bases. The CDR3 consists of 18 residues. Germline V lookup: CDR1 LNHNV, CDR2 YYDKDF (reference sequence). V dropped 2 bases and J dropped 1; count of bases not matched to a gene: 13. The CDR3 loop reads CATSRSRSGTGPSYEQYF. CDR3 nucleotide sequence: TGTGCCACCAGCAGATCCCGATCCGGGACAGGACCTTCCTACGAGCAGTACTTC.

The chain has TRBV28 and TRBJ2-7; the D gene could be TRBD1 or TRBD2 (6 bases each). Germline V gene sequence: CDR1 MDHEN, CDR2 SYDVKM. This CDR3 region has 14 residues. Trimming shortened V by 4 bases and J by 4 bases, and 14 bases separated the two germline ends. The CDR3 loop reads CASSWPGGDYEQYF. The CDR3 nucleotides read TGTGCCAGCAGTTGGCCCGGGGGCGATTACGAGCAGTACTTC.

The CDR3 coding sequence is TGCAGTGCTAGAGTTTTGGAGACCCAGTACTTC. This translates into CSARVLETQYF. The chain carries TRBV20-1 and TRBJ2-5; no clear D gene. Trimming left V 1 base short and J 5 bases short, with 5 bases between. This CDR3 region has 11 residues. Germline V gene sequence: CDR1 DFQATT, CDR2 SNEGSKA (reference sequence).

This clonotype was seen only a few times. The rearrangement uses TRBV18 and TRBJ1-5, with 10 positions matching TRBD1. Trimming cost V 6 bases and J 7 bases; bases outside gene matches: 9. The V gene's germline CDR1 is KGHSH and CDR2 LQKENI. The CDR3 loop spans 15 amino acids. CDR3 sequence (DNA): TGTGCCAGCTCCGCCAGGACAGGGGGTTTACAGCCCCAGCATTTT. Translated, it gives CASSARTGGLQPQHF. Filled out from reference TRBV18 and TRBJ1-5, the complete variable domain reads NAGVMQNPRHLVRRRGQEARLRCSPMKGHSHVYWYRQLPEEGLKFMVYLQKENIIDESGMPKERFSAEFPKEGPSILRIQQVVRGDSAAYFCASSARTGGLQPQHFGDGTRLSIL.

V and J are TRBV6-2 or TRBV6-3 and TRBJ2-2; tentative D call: TRBD1 (5 bases). Germline V gene lookup returns CDR1 MNHEY and CDR2 SVGEGT. V dropped 5 bases and J dropped 6 bases, with 10 bases sitting between them. The CDR3 length is 13 residues. The CDR3 region is CASSPLGAGELFF. The CDR3, as DNA: TGTGCCAGCAGTCCCTTAGGGGCCGGGGAGCTGTTTTTT.

This chain joins TRBV20-1 and TRBJ2-1; the D call may be TRBD1 or TRBD2 (5 bases each). The germline gives CDR1 DFQATT, CDR2 SNEGSKA (reference sequence). The CDR3 extends over 14 amino acids. Between the trimmed V and J ends, which lost 2 bases and 8 bases, there was a span of 16 bases. The CDR3 is CSARIRDQGYEQFF. DNA of the CDR3: TGCAGTGCTAGAATCCGGGACCAGGGCTATGAGCAGTTCTTC.

This clonotype was counted a few times. The chain couples TRBV30 to TRBJ1-2; 9 nucleotides line up with TRBD1. In germline, CDR1 is GTSNPN, CDR2 SVGIG (reference sequence). After removal of 4 bases from V and 6 bases from J, the junction contained 6 bases not matched to a gene. The CDR3 contains 13 residues. In DNA, the CDR3 is TGTGCCTGGAACCCCGGGACAGGGAATGGCTACACCTTC. It codes for CAWNPGTGNGYTF.

This clonotype was recorded a few times. The J gene is TRBJ1-1, the V gene TRBV6-5; weak D call: TRBD1 (5 bases). This CDR3 region has 14 residues. V gave up 2 bases and J gave up 1 base, with 8 bases separating them. Germline V gene sequence: CDR1 MNHEY, CDR2 SVGAGI. In nucleotides, the CDR3 is TGTGCCAGCAGTTACAGGGGTCAGAACACTGAAGCTTTCTTT. It codes for CASSYRGQNTEAFF.

The chain carries TRBV27 and TRBJ2-5; D perhaps matches TRBD2 (6 bases). The germline CDR1 and CDR2 sequences are MNHEY and SMNVEV (reference sequence). V was pared by 5 bases and J by 7 bases, with 14 bases between. The CDR3 extends over 13 amino acids. The CDR3 DNA follows: TGTGCCAGCAGTCCCCTGGAGGAGGGGACCCAGTACTTC. Protein: CASSPLEEGTQYF.

The chain is built from TRBV18 and TRBJ2-1; D remains ambiguous. The germline CDR1 and CDR2 sequences are KGHSH and LQKENI. Trimming removed 3 bases at V and 5 bases at J, with 2 bases between. The CDR3 extends over 11 amino acids. The CDR3 coding sequence is TGTGCCAGCTCACCTAACAATGAGCAGTTCTTC. Its translation is CASSPNNEQFF.

This clonotype has only a few counts. This chain connects TRBV12-5 to TRBJ2-1; 9 nucleotides align to TRBD2. V lost 1 base and J lost 1; bases outside the gene matches: 8. The CDR3 is 18 residues long. The germline CDR1 and CDR2 sequences are LGHNT and FRNRAP. The CDR3: CASGLALLAGVSYNEQFF. Here the CDR3 DNA reads TGTGCTAGTGGTTTGGCCCTCTTAGCGGGAGTTTCCTACAATGAGCAGTTCTTC.

The gene calls are TRBV9 and TRBJ1-3, with D tentatively TRBD1 (5 bases). Germline V gives CDR1 SGDLS, CDR2 YYNGEE. This CDR3 has 15 amino acids. V lost 4 bases, J lost 0 bases, and 11 bases lay in between. CDR3 nucleotides: TGTGCCAGCAGCCCCGGCGGGGGCTCTGGAAACACCATATATTTT. Its protein is CASSPGGGSGNTIYF.

As for this clonotype: A much larger clone is a single base away; this may be a read error. The V gene is TRBV29-1, the J gene TRBJ1-2; 7 bases align to TRBD1. CDR3 length: 13 amino acids. V dropped 6 bases and J dropped 2; count of bases not matched to a gene: 6. Germline-derived CDR1 and CDR2 are SQVTM and ANQGSEA. CDR3 sequence (DNA): TGCAGCGTGACCAGGGGGGGCAACTATGGCTACACCTTC. Its protein product is CSVTRGGNYGYTF.

This clonotype has a count of ten or more. This chain uses TRBV19 with TRBJ2-7, with D possibly matching TRBD1 (6 bases). This CDR3 is 12 amino acids long. CDR1 LNHDA and CDR2 SQIVND come from the germline V gene (reference sequence). Trimming removed 9 bases at V and 3 bases at J, with 12 bases between. CDR3 loop: CASSDSFYEQYF. CDR3 bases: TGTGCCAGCTCGGACAGTTTCTACGAGCAGTACTTC.

Regarding this clonotype: Just one base apart from a much larger clone, this may be a read error. V gene TRBV18 combines with J gene TRBJ1-1; D is undetermined. CDR1 is KGHSH, CDR2 LQKENI, per germline. The CDR3 has 13 amino acids. The CDR3 loop reads CAGSPVRDTEAFF. CDR3 DNA sequence: TGTGCCGGCTCACCTGTGAGGGACACTGAAGCTTTCTTT.

The chain employs TRBV29-1 and TRBJ1-2; D gene unclear. The CDR3 is made up of 8 amino acids. Germline V gene lookup returns CDR1 SQVTM and CDR2 ANQGSEA. V shed 7 bases and J shed 8 bases, with 5 bases lying between them. CDR3 region: CSDGGYTF. CDR3 coding DNA: TGCAGCGACGGGGGCTACACCTTC.

The chain joins TRBV20-1 to TRBJ2-1; D is possibly TRBD2 (6 bases). V dropped 7 bases and J dropped 1 base, with 14 bases sitting between them. The CDR3 has 14 amino acids. Germline V CDR1 and CDR2: DFQATT, SNEGSKA (reference sequence). In DNA form, the CDR3 reads TGCAGTGGGAGGGTGGGAATTTCCTACAATGAGCAGTTCTTC. It codes for CSGRVGISYNEQFF.

In its sample, this clonotype was seen a few times. The V gene is TRBV7-9, the J gene TRBJ1-1; D perhaps matches TRBD1 (5 bases). Germline V gene data show CDR1 as SEHNR and CDR2 as FQNEAQ (reference sequence). The CDR3 totals 13 residues. V was pared by 3 bases and J by 2 bases, with 7 bases between. The CDR3 region is CASSFRDNTEAFF. CDR3 coding DNA: TGTGCCAGCAGCTTCCGGGACAACACTGAAGCTTTCTTT. The full variable domain, rest sourced from reference TRBV7-9 and TRBJ1-1, is DTGVSQNPRHKITKRGQNVTFRCDPISEHNRLYWYRQTLGQGPEFLTYFQNEAQLEKSRLLSDRFSAERPKGSFSTLEIQRTEQGDSAMYLCASSFRDNTEAFFGQGTRLTVV.

This clonotype was seen only a few times. This rearrangement joins TRBV6-6 to TRBJ1-2; perhaps TRBD1 as D (5 bases). V shed 2 bases and J shed 6 bases, with 10 bases lying between them. The CDR3 loop spans 13 amino acids. CDR1 and CDR2 (germline): MNHNY, SVGAGI (reference sequence). The CDR3, as DNA: TGTGCCAGCAGTTACCCAGACAGAAATGGCTACACCTTC. Protein: CASSYPDRNGYTF.

CDR3: CASSWGGADNQPQHF. The CDR3 coding sequence is TGTGCCAGCAGTTGGGGGGGGGCGGACAATCAGCCCCAGCATTTT. V is TRBV6-2 or TRBV6-3 and J is TRBJ1-5; the D gene is possibly TRBD1 (6 bases). The CDR3 spans 15 residues. Trimming took off 4 bases at V and 3 bases at J, with 13 bases between the two ends. Per germline, CDR1 MNHEY and CDR2 SVGEGT.

In its sample, this clonotype was seen a few times. V usage is TRBV27 and J usage is TRBJ2-1; 15 bases map to TRBD2. With V trimmed by 4 bases and J by 8 bases, 12 bases remained unmatched. The CDR3 has 18 amino acids. In germline, CDR1 is MNHEY, CDR2 SMNVEV (reference sequence). The CDR3 region is CASSSRQGGTSGRYEQFF. Here the CDR3 DNA reads TGTGCCAGCAGTTCAAGGCAGGGAGGGACTAGCGGGAGGTATGAGCAGTTCTTC.

This clonotype was seen many times. This chain connects TRBV25-1 to TRBJ2-7; D might be TRBD2 (6 bases). Germline V gene sequence: CDR1 MGHDK, CDR2 SYGVNS. This CDR3 has 14 amino acids. Trimming pared 7 bases from V and 6 bases from J, leaving 19 bases between. For the CDR3, the DNA is TGTGCCAGCAAACCGCTCGGGTGGGGGGTCGAGCAGTACTTC. It yields the protein CASKPLGWGVEQYF.